This TCR beta chain was recorded in a study of CD8 T cells in Susac syndrome. A quantity of roughly 0.5 to 1 ug RNA underwent reverse transcription using random hexamers. TCR beta CDR3 was amplified by immunoSEQ covering 54 Vbeta and 13 Jbeta. TCRdb fed the immunoSEQ multiplex PCR reads into MiXCR, producing one record per CDR3 protein. Of nearly 110,000 distinct CDR3 sequences listed, approximately 95% were seen once; the top ten hold 0.4% to 0.5%. CDR1 and CDR2 (germline): SNHLY, FYNNEI. Deletions cut 6 bases from V and 1 base from J, with 18 bases between. The CDR3 is 16 amino acids. The specimen sequenced was CD8+ T cells from PBMCs. This TCR came from a human donor with Susac syndrome. The gene calls are TRBV2 and TRBJ2-5, with D possibly called TRBD1 or TRBD2 (5 bases each). In DNA, the CDR3 is TGTGCCAGCAGGGGGGTGCAGCCCCGTGCCCAAGAGACCCAGTACTTC. Translated, it gives CASRGVQPRAQETQYF.